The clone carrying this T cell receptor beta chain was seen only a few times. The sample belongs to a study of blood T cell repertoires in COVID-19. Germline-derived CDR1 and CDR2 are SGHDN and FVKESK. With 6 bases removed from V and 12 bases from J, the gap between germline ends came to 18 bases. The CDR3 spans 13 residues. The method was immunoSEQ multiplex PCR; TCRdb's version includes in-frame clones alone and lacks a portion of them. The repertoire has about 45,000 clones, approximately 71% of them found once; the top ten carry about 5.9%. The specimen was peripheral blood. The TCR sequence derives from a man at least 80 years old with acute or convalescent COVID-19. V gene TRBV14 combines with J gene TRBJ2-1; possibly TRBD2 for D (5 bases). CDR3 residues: CASSLNRAGGQFF. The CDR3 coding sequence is TGTGCCAGCAGTCTGAATCGGGCGGGTGGGCAGTTCTTC.